This TCR beta chain was captured by sequencing in a study of Ad26.COV2.S vaccination and SARS-CoV-2 variants. Whole-study context: Each vaccinee took Ad26.COV2.S intramuscularly, once or twice 56 days apart. Study-wide findings and caveats: Greater spike-specific TCR breadth was seen in vaccine recipients than in placebo recipients. Vaccinees reportedly had broad spike-specific CD8+ and CD4+ T cell responses. Total T cell responses were possibly underestimated by TCR breadth and depth analyses.

Clones were read by immunoSEQ multiplex PCR, and TCRdb kept only the in-frame ones, dropping some. The table includes hundreds of thousands of clones, roughly 90% detected once. Treatment denoted: over 15 received Ad26.COV2.S at low or high dose, single or two shots; about 5 received placebo; per-sample allocation not given. Day 63 following the first vaccine or placebo injection was when the samples were taken. Comment on this clone: Its target is unknown.

Sequenced material: peripheral blood, taken in a trial of Ad26.COV2.S vaccine versus placebo. The source of this sequence is a person between 18 and 65 years old who received the Ad26.COV2.S COVID-19 vaccine or a placebo.

CDR3 sequence reads: CASSLGGQGLTQYF. The CDR3 DNA reads as TGCGCCAGCAGCTTGGGGGGACAGGGGTTAACGCAGTATTTT. V and J are TRBV5-1 and TRBJ2-3; the match to TRBD1 covers 10 bases. The V segment lost 0 bases and the J segment 9 bases; nucleotides outside the gene matches: 4. This CDR3 has 14 residues. Looked up from germline, CDR1 is SGHRS and CDR2 is YFSETQ.